Each of the 32 T cell receptor beta chains below was sequenced from the same sample in a study of blood T cell repertoires in COVID-19. Using immunoSEQ multiplex PCR, the repertoire was profiled, and TCRdb retains in-frame clones only, with some absent. Among roughly 430,000 clones listed, approximately 91% were seen once. Specimen: PBMCs or T cells enriched from blood (not recorded which). The receptors come from a young woman who had been exposed to COVID-19.

This sequence joins TRBV27 and TRBJ1-1; no clear D. V was trimmed by 2 bases and J by 7 bases, leaving 11 bases between them. CDR3 length equals 13 residues. Germline CDR1 reads MNHEY; CDR2 reads SMNVEV (reference sequence). The CDR3, as DNA: TGTGCCAGCAGTTTAAAACAGAGTTATGAAGCTTTCTTT. Translated, it gives CASSLKQSYEAFF.

The rearrangement uses TRBV29-1 and TRBJ2-1; 8 bases map to TRBD2. The CDR3 covers 18 residues. Germline lookup yields CDR1 SQVTM and CDR2 ANQGSEA. V was clipped by 4 bases and J by 0 bases; unmatched bases: 14. Here the CDR3 reads CSVVIIGSGVYSYNEQFF. The CDR3 bases are TGCAGCGTTGTGATTATAGGTAGCGGGGTTTACTCCTACAATGAGCAGTTCTTC.

The chain carries TRBV4-2 and TRBJ1-5, with TRBD1 as a possible D gene (5 bases). Trimming removed 0 bases from V and 6 bases from J, with 12 bases in between. This CDR3 has 15 residues. The V gene's germline CDR1 is LGHNA and CDR2 YNFKEQ. Here the CDR3 DNA reads TGTGCCAGCAGCCAAGATGGGGGGGTAGGTCAGCCCCAGCATTTT. Translation: CASSQDGGVGQPQHF.

The chain links TRBV30 to TRBJ1-2; maybe TRBD1 (6 bases). V was shortened by 3 bases and J by 8 bases, with 19 bases between the two germline ends. The CDR3 runs to 14 residues. Germline lookup yields CDR1 GTSNPN and CDR2 SVGIG (reference sequence). The CDR3: CAWRPTQGLGGYTF. DNA of the CDR3: TGTGCCTGGAGGCCTACACAGGGTTTAGGGGGCTACACCTTC.

The chain links TRBV10-3 to TRBJ2-1, with D perhaps matching TRBD1 (6 bases). Trimming pared 7 bases from V and 0 bases from J, leaving 16 bases between. From germline, CDR1 is ENHRY and CDR2 SYGVKD. The CDR3 is made up of 16 amino acids. The CDR3 sequence: CAITQTGHSSYNEQFF. The CDR3 coding sequence is TGTGCCATCACCCAGACAGGTCATAGCTCCTACAATGAGCAGTTCTTC.

V usage is TRBV19 and J usage is TRBJ2-2; the D is unclear. The germline CDR1 and CDR2 sequences are LNHDA and SQIVND (reference sequence). V lost 3 bases and J lost 4, with 9 bases in between. CDR3 length equals 14 residues. The CDR3 is CASSIHRATGELFF. DNA for the CDR3: TGTGCCAGTAGTATCCACAGAGCCACCGGGGAGCTGTTTTTT.

The chain joins TRBV19 to TRBJ1-5; TRBD1 matches 9 bases. The CDR3 covers 17 residues. Trimming took 4 bases from V and 3 from J; bases not matched to a gene: 10. The germline CDR1 and CDR2 sequences are LNHDA and SQIVND (reference sequence). The CDR3 loop is CASSTTRQGVLNQPQHF. In nucleotides, the CDR3 is TGTGCCAGTAGTACCACTCGACAGGGGGTTCTCAATCAGCCCCAGCATTTT.

V usage is TRBV19 and J usage is TRBJ2-5; 8 bases fit TRBD1. V was pared by 5 bases and J by 4 bases, with 15 bases of the junction left unmatched. The CDR3 runs 17 residues. From germline, CDR1 is LNHDA and CDR2 SQIVND (reference sequence). The DNA for the CDR3 is TGTGCCAGTAGTCCTACGTGGACAGGGTTAATGCGAGAGACCCAGTACTTC. Translating gives CASSPTWTGLMRETQYF.

The V and J genes are TRBV11-3 and TRBJ2-6, with D perhaps TRBD1 (6 bases). The CDR3 extends over 18 amino acids. V gave up 4 bases and J gave up 4 bases, with 20 bases separating them. The germline gives CDR1 SGHNT, CDR2 YENEEA. The DNA for the CDR3 is TGTGCCAGCAGCTCCGACTCACGGACAGCGACAGGGGCCAACGTCCTGACTTTC. This sequence encodes CASSSDSRTATGANVLTF.

The V call is TRBV7-9, the J call TRBJ1-5; D is unresolved. This CDR3 comprises 13 residues. CDR1 SEHNR and CDR2 FQNEAQ come from the germline V gene (reference sequence). V was shortened by 0 bases and J by 10 bases, with 10 bases between the two germline ends. The CDR3 loop is CASSLAGVDPQHF. The CDR3 DNA sequence: TGTGCCAGCAGCTTAGCCGGGGTAGATCCCCAGCATTTT.

CDR3 sequence: CASSPGLAENEQFF. The CDR3 DNA sequence: TGTGCCAGCAGCCCGGGACTAGCGGAGAATGAGCAGTTCTTC. The V and J genes are TRBV5-6 and TRBJ2-1; TRBD2 agrees at 11 bases. CDR1 and CDR2 (germline): SGHDT, YYEEEE. Losses at the gene ends were 4 bases for V and 7 bases for J; bases not matched to a gene: 4. This CDR3 contains 14 residues.

This clone was counted once. V usage is TRBV30 and J usage is TRBJ1-3; unclear D gene. The CDR3 loop spans 15 amino acids. Germline CDR1 and CDR2: GTSNPN and SVGIG (reference sequence). Trimming took 3 bases from V and 0 from J, leaving 12 bases between them. CDR3 protein: CAWSGVQFSGNTIYF. The CDR3 DNA follows: TGTGCCTGGAGCGGGGTACAGTTCTCTGGAAACACCATATATTTT. Filled out from reference TRBV30 and TRBJ1-3, the complete variable domain reads SQTIHQWPATLVQPVGSPLSLECTVEGTSNPNLYWYRQAAGRGLQLLFYSVGIGQISSEVPQNLSASRPQDRQFILSSKKLLLSDSGFYLCAWSGVQFSGNTIYFGEGSWLTVV.

V gene TRBV13 combines with J gene TRBJ2-1, with 11 bases aligning to TRBD2. Germline assignment: CDR1 PRHDT and CDR2 FYEKMQ (reference sequence). CDR3 length: 15 amino acids. The junction had 3 bases not matched to a gene; V was cut back by 4 bases and J by 4 bases. The CDR3, as DNA: TGTGCCAGCAGCTCACCTAGCGGGGGGTACAATGAGCAGTTCTTC. It yields the protein CASSSPSGGYNEQFF.

CDR3 region: CASSSGGLAIDTQYF. CDR3 nucleotides: TGTGCCAGCAGCTCAGGCGGGCTAGCAATAGATACGCAGTATTTT. The chain recombines TRBV7-9 with TRBJ2-3; D perhaps matches TRBD2 (5 bases). This CDR3 comprises 15 residues. Germline V gene lookup returns CDR1 SEHNR and CDR2 FQNEAQ (reference sequence). Trimming took off 4 bases at V and 5 bases at J, with 16 bases between the two ends.

This clone was observed a single time. The V gene is TRBV13, the J gene TRBJ1-6; weak D call: TRBD1 (5 bases). The CDR3 has 16 amino acids. Germline V CDR1 and CDR2: PRHDT, FYEKMQ (reference sequence). V was trimmed by 0 bases and J by 7 bases, leaving 13 bases between them. The CDR3 reads CASSLGSGRGNSPLHF. Written as DNA, the CDR3 is TGTGCCAGCAGCTTAGGGTCCGGGAGGGGAAATTCACCCCTCCACTTT.

This clone was seen just once. The gene calls are TRBV30 and TRBJ1-6, with a weak D call TRBD1 (5 bases). The ends were cut back, 1 base at V and 10 bases at J, with 11 bases in the middle. The CDR3 has 13 amino acids. Germline V gives CDR1 GTSNPN, CDR2 SVGIG (reference sequence). This CDR3 reads CAWSGQGVSPLHF. The CDR3, as DNA: TGTGCCTGGAGTGGCCAGGGTGTCTCACCCCTCCACTTT.

This sequence joins TRBV27 and TRBJ1-4; 8 bases align to TRBD1. In germline, CDR1 is MNHEY, CDR2 SMNVEV (reference sequence). The V gene end was trimmed by 5 bases and the J gene end by 3 bases; junction bases not matched to a gene: 2. This CDR3 comprises 14 residues. CDR3: CASSPQGANEKLFF. For the CDR3, the DNA is TGTGCCAGCAGTCCACAGGGGGCTAATGAAAAACTGTTTTTT.

V usage is TRBV4-3 and J usage is TRBJ1-4; 8 bases agree with TRBD1. Germline CDR1 reads LGHNA; CDR2 reads YSLEER. J lost 5 bases, V lost 4 bases, and 3 bases had no gene match. The CDR3 covers 14 residues. CDR3 DNA sequence: TGCGCCAGCAGCCGAGGGACAGGAAATGAAAAACTGTTTTTT. It codes for CASSRGTGNEKLFF.

The V gene is TRBV27, the J gene TRBJ1-2; TRBD1 matches 10 bases. From germline, CDR1 is MNHEY and CDR2 SMNVEV (reference sequence). The V segment lost 4 bases and the J segment 7 bases; nucleotides outside the gene matches: 15. This CDR3 spans 17 amino acids. CDR3 in amino acids: CASSSRDRGFFGVGYTF. CDR3 nucleotide sequence: TGTGCCAGCAGTTCCCGGGACAGGGGTTTTTTCGGAGTTGGCTACACCTTC.

The CDR3 sequence is CASSYAGTGIIEQYF. As DNA, the CDR3 is TGTGCCAGCAGTTACGCCGGGACAGGGATAATCGAGCAGTACTTC. The genes are TRBV28 and TRBJ2-7; TRBD1 agrees at 9 bases. V lost 4 bases and J lost 6; bases outside the gene matches: 10. CDR3 length equals 15 residues. Germline values: CDR1 MDHEN, CDR2 SYDVKM.

The J gene is TRBJ2-1, the V gene TRBV4-2, with 8 bases fitting TRBD2. The CDR3 covers 16 residues. Germline loops: CDR1 LGHNA, CDR2 YNFKEQ. Unmatched junction bases numbered 10, after V lost 5 bases and J lost 4 bases. The CDR3: CASSNNPAGEYNEQFF. CDR3 nucleotides: TGTGCCAGCAGCAACAACCCAGCGGGAGAATACAATGAGCAGTTCTTC.

V gene TRBV28 combines with J gene TRBJ2-3, with D perhaps matching TRBD1 (6 bases). Germline values: CDR1 MDHEN, CDR2 SYDVKM. Trimming removed 5 bases from V and 0 bases from J, with 9 bases in between. The CDR3 has 14 residues. The DNA of the CDR3 is TGTGCCAGCAGTCAGGACAGAAGCACAGATACGCAGTATTTT. It translates to CASSQDRSTDTQYF.

This clone appeared once. The chain carries TRBV4-3 and TRBJ2-7; D uncertain. CDR3 length: 17 amino acids. Germline CDR1 and CDR2: LGHNA and YSLEER. V was clipped by 0 bases and J by 1 base, with 16 bases between them. CDR3 protein: CASSQDLSGLDSYEQYF. The CDR3 nucleotides read TGCGCCAGCAGCCAAGATCTATCAGGCCTTGATTCCTACGAGCAGTACTTC.

The V and J genes are TRBV5-1 and TRBJ2-4; 13 nucleotides agree with TRBD2. The CDR3 is 15 amino acids. V was pared by 3 bases and J by 12 bases, with 9 bases of the junction left unmatched. The V gene's germline CDR1 is SGHRS and CDR2 YFSETQ. The CDR3 sequence is CASSSPGTSGARQYF. The CDR3 coding sequence is TGCGCCAGCAGCTCCCCCGGGACTAGCGGGGCCCGTCAGTACTTC.

The chain is built from TRBV7-3 and TRBJ2-3; the match to TRBD2 covers 14 bases. The CDR3 extends over 17 amino acids. Losses at the gene ends were 5 bases for V and 2 bases for J; bases not matched to a gene: 6. Germline CDR1 reads SGHTA; CDR2 reads FQGTGA. CDR3 DNA: TGTGCCAGCAGCCCGAGGACTAGCGGGGGGTACACAGATACGCAGTATTTT. Amino acid sequence: CASSPRTSGGYTDTQYF.

The chain combines TRBV5-5 with TRBJ2-1; TRBD1 aligns across 9 bases. The CDR3 is made up of 13 amino acids. Germline CDR1 is SGHKS and CDR2 is YYEKEE (reference sequence). V was pared by 7 bases and J by 3 bases, with 2 bases of the junction left unmatched. The CDR3 region is CASRQGGYNEQFF. As DNA, the CDR3 is TGTGCCAGCCGACAGGGGGGCTACAATGAGCAGTTCTTC.

The chain is built from TRBV9 and TRBJ2-3; 10 positions match TRBD2. V lost 8 bases to trimming and J lost 3 bases; unmatched junction nucleotides: 6. Germline V CDR1 and CDR2: SGDLS, YYNGEE. There are 14 residues in the CDR3. The CDR3 coding sequence is TGTGCCAGTTCAGCGGGGGGGCTGACAGATACGCAGTATTTT. This codes for CASSAGGLTDTQYF.

This chain links TRBV2 with TRBJ1-2; a possible D gene is TRBD1 (6 bases). The V gene lost 3 bases and the J gene lost 4 bases, with 12 bases spanning the gap. The CDR3 is 14 residues long. CDR1 is SNHLY, CDR2 FYNNEI, per germline. The CDR3 region is CASSEYREGYGYTF. CDR3 DNA: TGTGCCAGCAGTGAGTACAGGGAAGGCTATGGCTACACCTTC.

V usage is TRBV28 and J usage is TRBJ1-2; 7 nucleotides line up with TRBD1. The ends lost 4 bases at V and 7 bases at J; junction bases unmatched: 15. Germline V lookup: CDR1 MDHEN, CDR2 SYDVKM. This CDR3 is built from 16 residues. CDR3 protein: CASSSHRDSVTIGYTF. In DNA, the CDR3 is TGTGCCAGCAGTTCTCACCGGGACAGCGTAACTATTGGCTACACCTTC.

The chain carries TRBV5-4 and TRBJ1-1; no clear D. The V gene lost 2 bases and the J gene lost 0 bases, with 8 bases spanning the gap. Germline assignment: CDR1 SGHNT and CDR2 YYREEE (reference sequence). The length of the CDR3 is 14 residues. As DNA, the CDR3 is TGTGCCAGCAGCTTTGTGGGCATGAACACTGAAGCTTTCTTT. Residues: CASSFVGMNTEAFF.

The gene calls are TRBV5-1 and TRBJ1-1, with 11 bases that match TRBD1. Germline V gives CDR1 SGHRS, CDR2 YFSETQ. J lost 5 bases, V lost 1 base, and 4 bases had no gene match. The CDR3 length is 15 residues. CDR3: CASSLLGQGATEAFF. DNA for the CDR3: TGCGCCAGCAGCTTGCTTGGACAGGGGGCGACTGAAGCTTTCTTT.

This sequence joins TRBV7-9 and TRBJ2-1; TRBD1 is a possible D gene (6 bases). V dropped 5 bases and J dropped 4 bases, with 21 bases sitting between them. The CDR3 sequence is 17 residues long. Germline V gene sequence: CDR1 SEHNR, CDR2 FQNEAQ (reference sequence). CDR3 nucleotides: TGTGCCAGCAGCCGTGGGGGCCTCGCGGGCACTTACAATGAGCAGTTCTTC. It translates to CASSRGGLAGTYNEQFF.